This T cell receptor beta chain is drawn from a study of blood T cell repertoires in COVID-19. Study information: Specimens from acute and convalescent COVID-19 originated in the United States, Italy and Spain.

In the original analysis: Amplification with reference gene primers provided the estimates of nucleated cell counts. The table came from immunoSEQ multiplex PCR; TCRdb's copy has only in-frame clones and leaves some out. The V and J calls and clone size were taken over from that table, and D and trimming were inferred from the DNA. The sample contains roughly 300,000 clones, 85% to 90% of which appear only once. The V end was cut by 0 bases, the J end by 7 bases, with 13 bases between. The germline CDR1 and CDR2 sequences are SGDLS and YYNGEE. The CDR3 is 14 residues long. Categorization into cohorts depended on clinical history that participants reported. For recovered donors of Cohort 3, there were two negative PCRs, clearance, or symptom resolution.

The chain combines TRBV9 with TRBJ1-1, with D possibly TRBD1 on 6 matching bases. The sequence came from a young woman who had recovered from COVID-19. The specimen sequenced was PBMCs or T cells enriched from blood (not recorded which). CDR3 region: CASSVAGGANEAFF. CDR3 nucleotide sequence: TGTGCCAGCAGCGTAGCGGGGGGCGCGAATGAAGCTTTCTTT. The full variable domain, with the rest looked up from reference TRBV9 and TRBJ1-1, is DSGVTQTPKHLITATGQRVTLRCSPRSGDLSVYWYQQSLDQGLQFLIQYYNGEERAKGNILERFSAQQFPDLHSELNLSSLELGDSALYFCASSVAGGANEAFFGQGTRLTVV.